The rows below give T cell receptor beta chains drawn from one sample of a study of T cell responses to AZD1222 COVID-19 vaccine. TCRdb's table, derived via immunoSEQ multiplex PCR, lists solely in-frame clones and lacks some. The profile shows approximately 140,000 clones, just over 90% of them singletons. The starting material was peripheral blood, obtained on day 0 of MenACWY control vaccination. Every receptor here comes from an adult in good health. Both conserved end residues are part of each CDR3. Fields, in order: V gene, D gene, J gene, CDR3 protein. A D gene is named only where the DNA matches it firmly.

v_gene: TRBV6-5
d_gene: -
j_gene: TRBJ1-2
CDR3aa: CASSPQGNYGYTF

v_gene: TRBV6-5
d_gene: -
j_gene: TRBJ1-1
CDR3aa: CASSYVPGPNTEAFF

v_gene: TRBV27
d_gene: -
j_gene: TRBJ1-1
CDR3aa: CASSLGRYTEAFF

v_gene: TRBV7-9
d_gene: -
j_gene: TRBJ1-2
CDR3aa: CASSLQEQDANYGYTF

v_gene: TRBV15
d_gene: -
j_gene: TRBJ1-2
CDR3aa: CATSSGTGTAISGYTF

v_gene: TRBV11-2
d_gene: TRBD1
j_gene: TRBJ2-3
CDR3aa: CASSLGTGLTDTQYF

v_gene: TRBV2
d_gene: TRBD2
j_gene: TRBJ2-5
CDR3aa: CASRGASGGAQGETQYF

v_gene: TRBV6-5
d_gene: -
j_gene: TRBJ2-6
CDR3aa: CASRGRTGANVLTF

v_gene: TRBV14
d_gene: -
j_gene: TRBJ2-5
CDR3aa: CLTQSSWTPFQETQYF

v_gene: TRBV27
d_gene: -
j_gene: TRBJ1-1
CDR3aa: CASSLRENTEAFF

v_gene: TRBV30
d_gene: -
j_gene: TRBJ1-6
CDR3aa: CAWRVRVDSPLHF

v_gene: TRBV18
d_gene: -
j_gene: TRBJ2-2
CDR3aa: CASSPPPGGGYTGELFF

v_gene: TRBV30
d_gene: -
j_gene: TRBJ1-3
CDR3aa: CAWSRSGNTIYF

v_gene: TRBV18
d_gene: TRBD1
j_gene: TRBJ2-6
CDR3aa: CASSPQGAGANVLTF

v_gene: TRBV5-1
d_gene: -
j_gene: TRBJ1-2
CDR3aa: CASSPRGVNYGYTF

v_gene: TRBV5-1
d_gene: TRBD2
j_gene: TRBJ2-5
CDR3aa: CASSYGVLAGNQETQYF

v_gene: TRBV28
d_gene: TRBD1
j_gene: TRBJ1-1
CDR3aa: CASRVGQGAPEAFF

v_gene: TRBV5-1
d_gene: -
j_gene: TRBJ1-4
CDR3aa: CASSRGDPTNEKLFF

v_gene: TRBV19
d_gene: TRBD2
j_gene: TRBJ2-1
CDR3aa: CASSIGGAGTSAYNEQFF

v_gene: TRBV19
d_gene: TRBD2
j_gene: TRBJ2-1
CDR3aa: CASSTGRAGGSNEQFF

v_gene: TRBV5-8
d_gene: -
j_gene: TRBJ2-1
CDR3aa: CASSLKPRSYNEQFF

v_gene: TRBV6-6
d_gene: -
j_gene: TRBJ1-1
CDR3aa: CASRNRQELNTEAFF

v_gene: TRBV30
d_gene: -
j_gene: TRBJ1-2
CDR3aa: CAWSAPSSMGYGYTF

v_gene: TRBV13
d_gene: -
j_gene: TRBJ2-3
CDR3aa: CASSRQGGDTQYF

v_gene: TRBV19
d_gene: TRBD1
j_gene: TRBJ1-5
CDR3aa: CASRDRGYQPQHF

v_gene: TRBV7-2
d_gene: TRBD2
j_gene: TRBJ2-1
CDR3aa: CASSPRPGLASNEQFF

v_gene: TRBV3-1/TRBV3-2
d_gene: -
j_gene: TRBJ1-4
CDR3aa: CASSLGTPNEKLFF

v_gene: TRBV19
d_gene: -
j_gene: TRBJ2-7
CDR3aa: CASSPSTPTYEQYF

v_gene: TRBV15
d_gene: TRBD2
j_gene: TRBJ2-1
CDR3aa: CATSRDLAGVGRNEQFF

v_gene: TRBV7-3
d_gene: -
j_gene: TRBJ2-5
CDR3aa: CASSLRGAETQYF

v_gene: TRBV11-2
d_gene: -
j_gene: TRBJ2-7
CDR3aa: CASSMTDGDSYEQYF

v_gene: TRBV4-2
d_gene: -
j_gene: TRBJ2-7
CDR3aa: CASSQDRGRGAYEQYF

v_gene: TRBV14
d_gene: -
j_gene: TRBJ2-5
CDR3aa: CASSQEAIKETQYF

v_gene: TRBV27
d_gene: TRBD2
j_gene: TRBJ2-1
CDR3aa: CASSLRASGGSYNEQFF

v_gene: TRBV18
d_gene: -
j_gene: TRBJ1-4
CDR3aa: CASSPTATNEKLFF

v_gene: TRBV7-3
d_gene: -
j_gene: TRBJ2-7
CDR3aa: CASSVGGQPPYEQYF

v_gene: TRBV5-1
d_gene: TRBD1
j_gene: TRBJ1-3
CDR3aa: CASSAGTGGTSGNTIYF

v_gene: TRBV3-1/TRBV3-2
d_gene: -
j_gene: TRBJ2-3
CDR3aa: CASSQELLLAGTQYF

v_gene: TRBV18
d_gene: -
j_gene: TRBJ1-2
CDR3aa: CASSPGSGRNYGYTF

v_gene: TRBV2
d_gene: TRBD1
j_gene: TRBJ2-1
CDR3aa: CASTPGQGQEQFF

v_gene: TRBV12-3/TRBV12-4
d_gene: -
j_gene: TRBJ2-2
CDR3aa: CASSRAGAGELFF

v_gene: TRBV4-1
d_gene: TRBD2
j_gene: TRBJ2-5
CDR3aa: CASSQTSGGTQETQYF

v_gene: TRBV18
d_gene: -
j_gene: TRBJ1-6
CDR3aa: CASSPMQGTNSPLHF

v_gene: TRBV2
d_gene: -
j_gene: TRBJ1-3
CDR3aa: CASGLGGAGNTIYF

v_gene: TRBV20-1
d_gene: TRBD2
j_gene: TRBJ2-1
CDR3aa: CSAEREDEQFF

v_gene: TRBV7-2
d_gene: TRBD1
j_gene: TRBJ1-6
CDR3aa: CASSLGTGVNSPLHF

v_gene: TRBV14
d_gene: TRBD2
j_gene: TRBJ2-7
CDR3aa: CASSPGTSGGFYEQYF

v_gene: TRBV18
d_gene: TRBD1
j_gene: TRBJ1-4
CDR3aa: CASSRDSTNEKLFF

v_gene: TRBV5-1
d_gene: -
j_gene: TRBJ2-7
CDR3aa: CASSLATETYEQYF

v_gene: TRBV5-4
d_gene: -
j_gene: TRBJ1-2
CDR3aa: CASSFPTLSQGNGTF

v_gene: TRBV3-1/TRBV3-2
d_gene: TRBD2
j_gene: TRBJ2-3
CDR3aa: CASSHSGGLAGTDTQYF